These T cell receptor beta chains were read from a single sample in a study of blood T cells in healthy people across ages. TCRdb reanalysed the 5' RACE reads using MiXCR and keeps one entry per CDR3 protein. This table holds about 590,000 distinct CDR3 sequences, about 30% found once. The sample comprised blood. These TCRs come from a woman older than 75 in good health. Both conserved end residues are part of each CDR3. Each record gives: V gene, J gene, D gene, clone size, CDR3 protein, CDR3 DNA. D genes are given only for firm matches. The size entry is marked missing in some rows and otherwise reads once, few, many or a size class.

TRBV6-2/TRBV6-3,TRBJ1-1,-,few,CASSPTGRGTEAFF,TGTGCCAGCAGCCCGACTGGGAGGGGGACTGAAGCTTTCTTT
TRBV10-3,TRBJ1-6,-,few,CAIRPGENSPLHF,TGTGCCATCAGGCCAGGGGAGAATTCACCCCTCCACTTT
TRBV20-1,TRBJ2-1,TRBD2,-,CSAPTTSGGFISSYDEQFF,TGCAGTGCTCCTACGACTAGCGGGGGGTTTATCAGTTCCTACGATGAGCAGTTCTTC
TRBV30,TRBJ1-2,-,-,CAWRESGIGYGYTF,TGTGCCTGGAGAGAATCAGGGATCGGCTATGGCTACACCTTC
TRBV2,TRBJ1-1,-,few,CASSVWAEGTEAFF,TGTGCCAGCAGTGTATGGGCGGAAGGCACTGAAGCTTTCTTT
TRBV7-9,TRBJ1-5,-,-,CASSQDHSNQPQHF,TGTGCCAGCAGCCAGGACCATAGCAATCAGCCCCAGCATTTT
TRBV4-1,TRBJ2-5,-,many,CASSQEWGGRSRETQYF,TGCGCCAGCAGCCAAGAGTGGGGGGGGCGATCTAGGGAGACCCAGTACTTC
TRBV5-1,TRBJ2-1,-,many,CASSLDGNEQFF,TGCGCCAGCAGCTTGGATGGAAATGAGCAGTTCTTC
TRBV20-1,TRBJ2-7,-,many,CSAGQGSYEQYF,TGCAGTGCTGGTCAGGGTTCCTACGAGCAGTACTTC
TRBV7-9,TRBJ1-1,TRBD1,many,CASSAQGGMNTEAFF,TGTGCCAGCAGCGCACAGGGGGGGATGAACACTGAAGCTTTCTTT
TRBV6-2/TRBV6-3,TRBJ2-2,-,many,CASSWRVNTGELFF,TGTGCCAGTTCCTGGAGGGTGAACACCGGGGAGCTGTTTTTT
TRBV20-1,TRBJ2-3,TRBD2,-,CSANAGLPPDTQYF,TGCAGTGCGAATGCGGGACTACCGCCCGATACGCAGTATTTT
TRBV27,TRBJ1-1,TRBD1,-,CASGRGSWGTEAFF,TGTGCCAGTGGCAGGGGGAGCTGGGGCACTGAAGCTTTCTTT
TRBV5-4,TRBJ1-5,-,few,CASTVQGSNQPQHF,TGTGCCAGCACAGTACAGGGTAGCAATCAGCCCCAGCATTTT
TRBV20-1,TRBJ1-6,-,-,CSATPGNNSPLHF,TGCAGTGCTACCCCGGGGAATAATTCACCCCTCCACTTT
TRBV7-2,TRBJ2-7,-,-,CASSYGFRSYNEQYF,TGTGCCAGCAGCTATGGGTTTCGCTCCTACAATGAGCAGTACTTC
TRBV29-1,TRBJ1-5,-,many,CSVRSGANQPQHF,TGCAGCGTCCGATCAGGGGCGAATCAGCCCCAGCATTTT
TRBV4-1,TRBJ2-1,TRBD1,many,CASSQTGTGGRNEQFF,TGCGCCAGCAGCCAGACCGGGACAGGGGGCCGGAATGAGCAGTTCTTC
TRBV27,TRBJ2-2,TRBD2,-,CASRLAGLGELFF,TGTGCCAGCCGTCTAGCGGGGTTGGGGGAGCTGTTTTTT
TRBV10-3,TRBJ2-3,TRBD1,-,CAIRRQGAGDTQYF,TGTGCCATCAGGCGACAGGGGGCGGGAGATACGCAGTATTTT
TRBV7-2,TRBJ2-1,TRBD1,many,CASSRSGQGYNEQFF,TGTGCCAGCAGCCGCTCCGGACAGGGGTACAATGAGCAGTTCTTC
TRBV3-1,TRBJ1-5,-,-,CASSQTVGPNQPQHF,TGTGCCAGCAGCCAAACCGTAGGGCCCAATCAGCCCCAGCATTTT
TRBV3-1,TRBJ2-5,TRBD2,few,CASSPTSGGHGAETQYF,TGTGCCAGCAGCCCAACTAGCGGGGGGCACGGGGCCGAGACCCAGTACTTC
TRBV5-6,TRBJ1-6,-,-,CASSRVGSSYNSPLHF,TGTGCCAGCAGCCGGGTGGGGAGCTCCTATAATTCACCCCTCCACTTT
TRBV7-6,TRBJ1-2,TRBD1,many,CASSPGTGAGYTF,TGCGCCAGCAGCCCCGGGACAGGGGCCGGCTACACCTTC
TRBV20-1,TRBJ2-5,-,many,CSARDGLTGVSQETQYF,TGCAGTGCTAGAGATGGGTTAACGGGGGTCAGCCAAGAGACCCAGTACTTC
TRBV20-1,TRBJ2-1,-,-,CSASLAASSYNEQFF,TGCAGTGCCTCACTAGCCGCCAGCTCCTACAATGAGCAGTTCTTC
TRBV10-3,TRBJ1-1,TRBD1,-,CAISDHPRGQGVTEAFF,TGTGCCATCAGTGATCACCCGCGGGGACAGGGGGTAACTGAAGCTTTCTTT
TRBV14,TRBJ2-3,TRBD2,-,CASSQTRTSGPTDTQYF,TGTGCCAGCAGCCAAACGCGGACTAGCGGACCTACAGATACGCAGTATTTT
TRBV4-1,TRBJ2-5,TRBD2,few,CASSHQSGGAGETQKTQYF,TGCGCCAGCAGCCACCAAAGCGGGGGGGCAGGAGAGACCCAGAAGACCCAGTACTTC
TRBV7-3,TRBJ2-2,TRBD1,-,CASSPRGQGNTGELFF,TGTGCCAGCAGCCCCCGGGGACAGGGAAACACCGGGGAGCTGTTTTTT
TRBV7-3,TRBJ2-6,-,-,CASSLTGAHLSGANVLTF,TGTGCCAGCAGCTTAACGGGGGCCCACCTGTCTGGGGCCAACGTCCTGACTTTC
TRBV29-1,TRBJ2-1,-,many,CSVVAGEVGSYNEQFF,TGCAGCGTTGTGGCAGGGGAGGTTGGGTCCTACAATGAGCAGTTCTTC
TRBV7-2,TRBJ2-5,-,many,CASSLGWETQYF,TGTGCCAGCAGCTTAGGTTGGGAGACCCAGTACTTC
TRBV7-9,TRBJ2-7,-,many,CASSLGYGTYEQYF,TGTGCCAGCAGCTTAGGATACGGAACCTACGAGCAGTACTTC
TRBV29-1,TRBJ1-6,-,few,CSVADGTQGQSLHF,TGCAGCGTCGCCGACGGAACCCAGGGTCAAAGCCTCCACTTT